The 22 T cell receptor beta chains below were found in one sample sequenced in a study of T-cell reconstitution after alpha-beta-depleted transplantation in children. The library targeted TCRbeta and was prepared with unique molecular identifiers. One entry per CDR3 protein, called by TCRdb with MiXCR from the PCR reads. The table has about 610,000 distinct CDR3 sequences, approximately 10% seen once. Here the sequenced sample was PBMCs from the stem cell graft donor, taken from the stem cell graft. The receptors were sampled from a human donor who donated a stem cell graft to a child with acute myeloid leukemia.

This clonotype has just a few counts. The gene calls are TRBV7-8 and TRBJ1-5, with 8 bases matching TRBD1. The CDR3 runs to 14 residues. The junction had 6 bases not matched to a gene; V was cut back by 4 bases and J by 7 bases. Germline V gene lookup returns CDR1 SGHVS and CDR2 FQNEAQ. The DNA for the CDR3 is TGTGCCAGCAGCTCCGGACAGGGTTTCCAGCCCCAGCATTTT. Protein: CASSSGQGFQPQHF.

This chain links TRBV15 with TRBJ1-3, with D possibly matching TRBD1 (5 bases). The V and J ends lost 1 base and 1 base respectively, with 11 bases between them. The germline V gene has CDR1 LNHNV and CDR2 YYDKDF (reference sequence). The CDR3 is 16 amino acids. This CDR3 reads CATSRGGKESGNTIYF. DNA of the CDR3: TGTGCCACCAGCAGAGGGGGGAAGGAATCTGGAAACACCATATATTTT.

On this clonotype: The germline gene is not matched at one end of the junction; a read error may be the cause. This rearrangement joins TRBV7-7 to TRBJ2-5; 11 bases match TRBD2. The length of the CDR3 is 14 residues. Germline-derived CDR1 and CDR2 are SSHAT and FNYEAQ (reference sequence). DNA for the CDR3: TGTGCTAGCAAAGGGGCTAGCGGGGGGGAGACCCAGTACTTC. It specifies CASKGASGGETQYF.

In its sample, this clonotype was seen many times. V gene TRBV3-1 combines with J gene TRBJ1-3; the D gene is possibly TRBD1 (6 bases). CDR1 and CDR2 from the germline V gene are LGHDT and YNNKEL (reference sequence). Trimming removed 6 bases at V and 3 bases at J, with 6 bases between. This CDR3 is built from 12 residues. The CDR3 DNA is TGTGCCAGCAGGGACAGTGGAAACACCATATATTTT. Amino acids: CASRDSGNTIYF.

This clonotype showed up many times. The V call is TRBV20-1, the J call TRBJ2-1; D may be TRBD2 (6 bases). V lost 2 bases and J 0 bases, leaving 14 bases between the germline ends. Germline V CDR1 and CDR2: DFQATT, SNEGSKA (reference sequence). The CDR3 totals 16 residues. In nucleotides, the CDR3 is TGCAGTGCTAGAACCCCTACGGGAGCCTCCTACAATGAGCAGTTCTTC. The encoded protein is CSARTPTGASYNEQFF.

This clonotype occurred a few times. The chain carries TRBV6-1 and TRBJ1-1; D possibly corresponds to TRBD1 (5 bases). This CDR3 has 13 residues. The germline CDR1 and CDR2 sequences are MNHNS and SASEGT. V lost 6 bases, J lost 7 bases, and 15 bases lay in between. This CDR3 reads CASRSDFGGEAFF. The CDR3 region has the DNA TGTGCCAGCAGATCAGACTTCGGGGGTGAAGCTTTCTTT.

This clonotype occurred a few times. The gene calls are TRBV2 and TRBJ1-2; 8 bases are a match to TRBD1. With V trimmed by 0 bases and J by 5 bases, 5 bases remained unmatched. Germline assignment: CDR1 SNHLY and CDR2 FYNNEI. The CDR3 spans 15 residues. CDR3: CASSEAGQGGYGYTF. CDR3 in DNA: TGTGCCAGCAGTGAAGCCGGACAGGGTGGATATGGCTACACCTTC.

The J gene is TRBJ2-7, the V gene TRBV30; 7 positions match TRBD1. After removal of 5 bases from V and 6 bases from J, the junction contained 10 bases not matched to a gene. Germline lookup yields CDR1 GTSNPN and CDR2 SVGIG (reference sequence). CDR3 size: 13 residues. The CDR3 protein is CAWARGQVGEQYF. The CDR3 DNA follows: TGTGCCTGGGCGAGAGGACAGGTGGGCGAGCAGTACTTC. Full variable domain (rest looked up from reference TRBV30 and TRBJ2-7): SQTIHQWPATLVQPVGSPLSLECTVEGTSNPNLYWYRQAAGRGLQLLFYSVGIGQISSEVPQNLSASRPQDRQFILSSKKLLLSDSGFYLCAWARGQVGEQYFGPGTRLTVT.

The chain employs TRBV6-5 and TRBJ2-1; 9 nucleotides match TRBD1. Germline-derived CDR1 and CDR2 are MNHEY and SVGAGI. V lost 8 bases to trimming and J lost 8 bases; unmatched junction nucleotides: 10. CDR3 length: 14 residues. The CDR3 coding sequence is TGTGCCAGCGAACCCGGGACAGGGATACATGAGCAGTTCTTC. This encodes CASEPGTGIHEQFF.

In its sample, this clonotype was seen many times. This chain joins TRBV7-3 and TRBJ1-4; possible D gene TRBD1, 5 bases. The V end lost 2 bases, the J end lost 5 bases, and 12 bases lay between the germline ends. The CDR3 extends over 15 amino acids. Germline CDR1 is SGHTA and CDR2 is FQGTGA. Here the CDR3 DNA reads TGTGCCAGCAGCTTAGCCCGCGAGGGGAATGAAAAACTGTTTTTT. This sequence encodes CASSLAREGNEKLFF.

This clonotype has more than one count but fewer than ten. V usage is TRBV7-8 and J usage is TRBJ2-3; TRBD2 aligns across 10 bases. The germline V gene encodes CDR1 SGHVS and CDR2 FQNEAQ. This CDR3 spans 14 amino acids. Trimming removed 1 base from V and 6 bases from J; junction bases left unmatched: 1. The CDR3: CASSLEAGGDTQYF. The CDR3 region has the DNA TGTGCCAGCAGCTTAGAAGCGGGAGGGGATACGCAGTATTTT.

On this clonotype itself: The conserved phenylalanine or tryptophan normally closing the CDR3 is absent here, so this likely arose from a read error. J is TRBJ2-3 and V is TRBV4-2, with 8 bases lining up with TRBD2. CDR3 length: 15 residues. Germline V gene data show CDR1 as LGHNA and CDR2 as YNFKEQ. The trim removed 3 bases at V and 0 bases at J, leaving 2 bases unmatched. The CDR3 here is CASSQGTRSTDTQYL. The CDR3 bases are TGTGCCAGCAGCCAGGGGACTAGGAGCACAGATACGCAGTATTTA.

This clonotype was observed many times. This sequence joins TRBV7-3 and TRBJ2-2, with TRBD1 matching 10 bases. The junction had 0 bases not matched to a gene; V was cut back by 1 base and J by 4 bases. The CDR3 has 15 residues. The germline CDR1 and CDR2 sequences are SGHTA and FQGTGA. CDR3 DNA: TGTGCCAGCAGCTTAAGGACAGGGGGCACCGGGGAGCTGTTTTTT. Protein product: CASSLRTGGTGELFF.

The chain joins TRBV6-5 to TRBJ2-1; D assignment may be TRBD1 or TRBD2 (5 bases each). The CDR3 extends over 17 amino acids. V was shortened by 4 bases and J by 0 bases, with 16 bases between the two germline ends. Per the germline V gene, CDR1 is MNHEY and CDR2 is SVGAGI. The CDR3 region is CASSSGSGTSSYNEQFF. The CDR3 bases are TGTGCCAGCAGTTCCGGGTCCGGGACGAGCTCCTACAATGAGCAGTTCTTC.

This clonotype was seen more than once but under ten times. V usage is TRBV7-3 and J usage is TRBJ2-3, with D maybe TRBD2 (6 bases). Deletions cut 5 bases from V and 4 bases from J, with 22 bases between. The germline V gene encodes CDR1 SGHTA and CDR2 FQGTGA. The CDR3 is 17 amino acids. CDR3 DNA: TGTGCCAGCAGCAAAAATATGCGACTAGAGAGTCCAGATACGCAGTATTTT. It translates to CASSKNMRLESPDTQYF.

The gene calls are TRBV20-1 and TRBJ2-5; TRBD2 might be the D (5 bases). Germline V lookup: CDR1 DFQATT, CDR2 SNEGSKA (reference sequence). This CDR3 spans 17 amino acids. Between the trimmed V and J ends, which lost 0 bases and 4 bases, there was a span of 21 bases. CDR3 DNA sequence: TGCAGTGCTAGAGATTTAAGCAGGACTTCATATATAGAGACCCAGTACTTC. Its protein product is CSARDLSRTSYIETQYF.

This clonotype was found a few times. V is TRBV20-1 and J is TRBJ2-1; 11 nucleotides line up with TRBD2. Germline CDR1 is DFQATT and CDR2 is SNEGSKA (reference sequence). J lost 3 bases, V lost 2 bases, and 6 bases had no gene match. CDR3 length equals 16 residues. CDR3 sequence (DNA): TGCAGTGCTAGACTAGCGGGAGGAAGGGGCTACAATGAGCAGTTCTTC. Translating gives CSARLAGGRGYNEQFF.

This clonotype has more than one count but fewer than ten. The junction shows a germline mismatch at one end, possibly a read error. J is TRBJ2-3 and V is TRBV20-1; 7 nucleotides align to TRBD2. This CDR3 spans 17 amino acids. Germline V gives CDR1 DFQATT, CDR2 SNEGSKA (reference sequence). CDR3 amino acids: CCARGASSGYSTDTQYF. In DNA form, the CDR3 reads TGCTGTGCTAGAGGGGCGTCTAGCGGATATAGCACAGATACGCAGTATTTT.

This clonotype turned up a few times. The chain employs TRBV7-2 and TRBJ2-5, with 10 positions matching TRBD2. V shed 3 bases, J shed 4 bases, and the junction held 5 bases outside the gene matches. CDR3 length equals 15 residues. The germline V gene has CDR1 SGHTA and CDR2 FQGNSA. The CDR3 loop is CASSLKLAGSETQYF. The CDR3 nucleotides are TGTGCCAGCAGCTTGAAACTAGCGGGATCAGAGACCCAGTACTTC. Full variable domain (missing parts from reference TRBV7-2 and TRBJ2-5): GAGVSQSPSNKVTEKGKDVELRCDPISGHTALYWYRQSLGQGLEFLIYFQGNSAPDKSGLPSDRFSAERTGGSVSTLTIQRTQQEDSAVYLCASSLKLAGSETQYFGPGTRLLVL.

CDR3 sequence: CASSISRTIPTYEQYF. In nucleotides, the CDR3 is TGTGCCAGTAGTATTAGTAGGACGATTCCGACCTACGAGCAGTACTTC. The chain couples TRBV19 to TRBJ2-7; D uncertain. V was pared by 3 bases and J by 2 bases, with 17 bases between. The germline V gene encodes CDR1 LNHDA and CDR2 SQIVND (reference sequence). The CDR3 covers 16 residues.

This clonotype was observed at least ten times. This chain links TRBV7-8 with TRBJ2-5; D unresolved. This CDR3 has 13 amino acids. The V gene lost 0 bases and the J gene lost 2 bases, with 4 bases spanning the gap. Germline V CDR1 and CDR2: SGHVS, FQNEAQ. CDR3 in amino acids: CASSLAVQETQYF. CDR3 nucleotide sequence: TGTGCCAGCAGCTTAGCTGTTCAAGAGACCCAGTACTTC.

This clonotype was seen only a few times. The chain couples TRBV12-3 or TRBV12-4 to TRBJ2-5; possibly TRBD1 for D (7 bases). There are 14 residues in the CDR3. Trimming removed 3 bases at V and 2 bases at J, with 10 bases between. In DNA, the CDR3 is TGTGCCAGCAGTTTCGCGGGACAGCAAGAGACCCAGTACTTC. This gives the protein CASSFAGQQETQYF.